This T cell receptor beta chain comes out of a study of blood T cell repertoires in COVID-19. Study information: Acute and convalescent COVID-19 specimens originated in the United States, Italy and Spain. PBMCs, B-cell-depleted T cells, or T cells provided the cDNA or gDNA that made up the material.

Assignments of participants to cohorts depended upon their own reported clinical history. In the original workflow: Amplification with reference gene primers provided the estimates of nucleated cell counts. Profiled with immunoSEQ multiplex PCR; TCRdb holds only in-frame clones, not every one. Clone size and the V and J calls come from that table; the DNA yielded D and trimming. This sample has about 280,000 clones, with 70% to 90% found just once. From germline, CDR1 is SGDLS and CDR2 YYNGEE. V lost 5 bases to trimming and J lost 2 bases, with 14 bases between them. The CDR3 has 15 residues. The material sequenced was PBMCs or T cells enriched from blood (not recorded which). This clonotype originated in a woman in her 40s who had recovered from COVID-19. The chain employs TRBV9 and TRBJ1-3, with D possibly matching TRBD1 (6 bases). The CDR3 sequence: CASSASGATGNTIYF. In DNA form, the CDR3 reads TGTGCCAGCAGTGCCTCAGGGGCTACTGGAAACACCATATATTTT.